What follows describes a single TCR beta chain. Authors' analysis steps: From reference gene primer amplification, estimates of nucleated cell counts were derived. TCRdb keeps only in-frame clones here, not all; method: immunoSEQ multiplex PCR. Clonal size and the V and J genes are those of that table, whereas D and trimming came from the DNA. The table includes over 130,000 clones, about four fifths detected once. This sample is drawn from a study of blood T cell repertoires in COVID-19. Overall study context: Specimens from acute and convalescent COVID-19 originated in the United States, Italy and Spain.

The specimen sequenced was peripheral blood. This receptor was taken from a young man with COVID-19, enrolled during active disease.

CDR3: CASSLRRGGGYTF. CDR3 sequence (DNA): TGTGCCAGCAGTTTACGCAGGGGCGGAGGCTACACCTTC. The J gene is TRBJ1-2, the V gene TRBV28; D might be TRBD1 (6 bases). This CDR3 region has 13 residues. V was shortened by 2 bases and J by 8 bases, with 12 bases between the two germline ends. Germline V gene lookup returns CDR1 MDHEN and CDR2 SYDVKM.